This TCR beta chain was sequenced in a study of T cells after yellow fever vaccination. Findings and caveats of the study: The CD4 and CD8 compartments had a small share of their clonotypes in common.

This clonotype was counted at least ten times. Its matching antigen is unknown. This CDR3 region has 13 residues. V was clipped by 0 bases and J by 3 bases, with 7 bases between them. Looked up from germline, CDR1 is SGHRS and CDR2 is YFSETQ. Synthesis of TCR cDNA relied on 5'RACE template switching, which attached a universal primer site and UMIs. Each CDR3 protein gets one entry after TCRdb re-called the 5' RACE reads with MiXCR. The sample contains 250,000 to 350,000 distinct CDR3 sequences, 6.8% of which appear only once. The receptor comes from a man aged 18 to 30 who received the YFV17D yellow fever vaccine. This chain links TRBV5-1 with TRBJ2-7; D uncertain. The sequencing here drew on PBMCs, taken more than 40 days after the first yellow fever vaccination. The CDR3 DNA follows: TGCGCCAGCAGCTTGGGGCCGGACTACGAGCAGTACTTC. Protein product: CASSLGPDYEQYF.